This T cell receptor beta chain emerged from a study of T-cell reconstitution after alpha-beta-depleted transplantation in children. The CDR3 runs to 15 residues. Trimming left V 6 bases short and J 0 bases short, with 14 bases between. Construction of the TCRbeta library involved unique molecular identifiers. Via MiXCR, TCRdb re-called the PCR reads, giving one row per CDR3 protein. Here the sample spans just under 350,000 distinct CDR3 sequences, around 15% being singletons. This specimen consisted of PBMCs, mostly from graft donor cells, obtained 360 days after TCRalphabeta/CD19-depleted stem cell transplant. This sequence joins TRBV12-3 or TRBV12-4 and TRBJ1-1; a weak D match, TRBD1 (6 bases). The receptor's source is a male patient aged 2-9 years who had a stem cell transplant for acute lymphoblastic leukemia, so the T cells may come from the graft donor. CDR3 DNA: TGTGCCAGCAGCCGGGGGGCCAGGATGAACACTGAAGCTTTCTTT. Its protein product is CASSRGARMNTEAFF.